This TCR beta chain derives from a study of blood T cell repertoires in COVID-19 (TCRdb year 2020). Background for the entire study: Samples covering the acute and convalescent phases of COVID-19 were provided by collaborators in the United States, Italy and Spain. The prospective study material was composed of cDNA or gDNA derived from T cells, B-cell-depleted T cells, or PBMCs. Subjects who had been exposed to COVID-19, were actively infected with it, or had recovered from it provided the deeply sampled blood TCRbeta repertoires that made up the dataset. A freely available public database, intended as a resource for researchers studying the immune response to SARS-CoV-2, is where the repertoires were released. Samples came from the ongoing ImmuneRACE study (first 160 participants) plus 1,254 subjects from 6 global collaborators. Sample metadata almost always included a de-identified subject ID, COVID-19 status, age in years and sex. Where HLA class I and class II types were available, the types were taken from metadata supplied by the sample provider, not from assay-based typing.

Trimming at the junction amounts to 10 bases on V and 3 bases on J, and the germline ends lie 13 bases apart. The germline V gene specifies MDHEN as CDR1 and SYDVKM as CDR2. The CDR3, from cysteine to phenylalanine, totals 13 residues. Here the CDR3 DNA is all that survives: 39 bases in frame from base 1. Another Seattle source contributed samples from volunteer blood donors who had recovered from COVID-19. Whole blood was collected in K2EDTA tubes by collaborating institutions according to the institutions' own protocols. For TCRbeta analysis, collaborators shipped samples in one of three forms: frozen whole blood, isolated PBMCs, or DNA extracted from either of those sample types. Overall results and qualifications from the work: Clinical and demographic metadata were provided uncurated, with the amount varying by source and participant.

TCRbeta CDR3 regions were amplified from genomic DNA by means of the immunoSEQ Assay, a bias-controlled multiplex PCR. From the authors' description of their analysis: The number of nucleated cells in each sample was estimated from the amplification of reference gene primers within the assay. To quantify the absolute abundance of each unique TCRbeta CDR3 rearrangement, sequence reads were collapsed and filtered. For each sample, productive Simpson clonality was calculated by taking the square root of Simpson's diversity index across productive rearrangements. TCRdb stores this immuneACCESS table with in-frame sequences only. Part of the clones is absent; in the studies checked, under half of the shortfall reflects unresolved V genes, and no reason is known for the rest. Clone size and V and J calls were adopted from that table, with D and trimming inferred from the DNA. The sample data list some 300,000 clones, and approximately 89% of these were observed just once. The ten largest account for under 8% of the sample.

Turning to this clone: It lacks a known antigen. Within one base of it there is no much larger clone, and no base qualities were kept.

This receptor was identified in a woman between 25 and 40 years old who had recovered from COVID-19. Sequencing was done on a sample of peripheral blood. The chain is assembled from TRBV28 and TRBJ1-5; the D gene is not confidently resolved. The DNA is TGTGCCACAATGAGGCAGAACAATCAGCCCCAGCATTTT. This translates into CATMRQNNQPQHF.